Included here is one TCR beta chain sequence, with context. This sample is part of a study of Ad26.COV2.S vaccination and SARS-CoV-2 variants. This CDR3 is 13 amino acids long. CDR1 is MNHEY, CDR2 SMNVEV, per germline (reference sequence). Deletions cut 3 bases from V and 2 bases from J, with 5 bases between. Assay: immunoSEQ multiplex PCR; the TCRdb copy retains only in-frame clones and omits some. Among some 350,000 clones listed, 90% to 95% were seen once. This sample comprised peripheral blood, obtained after recovery from COVID-19. The gene calls are TRBV27 and TRBJ1-5; D is uncertain. This receptor was obtained from a human donor who had recovered from COVID-19. The CDR3 region has the DNA TGTGCCAGCAGTTTGATGGGCAATCAGCCCCAGCATTTT. It encodes CASSLMGNQPQHF.